The clone carrying this T cell receptor beta chain occurred a few times. This CDR3 comprises 12 residues. V dropped 4 bases and J dropped 10 bases, with 13 bases sitting between them. The V gene's germline CDR1 is LGHDT and CDR2 YNNKEL (reference sequence). Everyone who gave samples was a healthy Caucasian. TCRdb re-derived calls from the 5' RACE reads in MiXCR, one entry per CDR3 protein. The profile shows about 220,000 distinct CDR3 sequences, about 7.5% of them singletons. The data originate from a study of identical twins. The same data also went into a second study, on yellow fever vaccine responses in identical twins. As reported in that work: Reports say the vaccine T cell response in twins looked partly convergent and partly personalized.

The chain employs TRBV3-1 and TRBJ1-1; the D gene is possibly TRBD1 (5 bases). The sample consisted of memory (CD45RO+) T cells sorted from blood. This clonotype was sampled from a woman between 18 and 30 years old in good health. The CDR3 nucleotides read TGTGCCAGCAGCCCCACAGGAACTAGAGCTTTCTTT. Its protein product is CASSPTGTRAFF.